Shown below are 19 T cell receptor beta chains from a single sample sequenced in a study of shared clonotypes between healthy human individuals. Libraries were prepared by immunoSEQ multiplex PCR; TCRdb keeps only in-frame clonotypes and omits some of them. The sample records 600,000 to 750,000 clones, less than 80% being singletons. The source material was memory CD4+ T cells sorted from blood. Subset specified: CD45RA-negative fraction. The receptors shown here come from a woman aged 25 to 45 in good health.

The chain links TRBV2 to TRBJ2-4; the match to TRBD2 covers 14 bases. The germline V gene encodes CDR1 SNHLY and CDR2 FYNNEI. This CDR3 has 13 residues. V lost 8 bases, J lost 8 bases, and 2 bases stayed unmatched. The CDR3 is CASSGLAGDIQYF. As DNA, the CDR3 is TGTGCCAGCTCGGGACTAGCGGGAGACATTCAGTACTTC.

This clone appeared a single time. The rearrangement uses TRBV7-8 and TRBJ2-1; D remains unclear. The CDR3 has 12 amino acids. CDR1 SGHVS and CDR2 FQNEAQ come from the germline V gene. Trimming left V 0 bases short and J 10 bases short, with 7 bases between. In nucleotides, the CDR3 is TGTGCCAGCAGCTTAGCGTCGGAAGAGCAGTTCTTC. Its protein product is CASSLASEEQFF.

CDR3: CASSTQRTTDTQYF. The CDR3 region has the DNA TGTGCCAGCAGCACCCAGCGGACAACAGATACGCAGTATTTT. The chain carries TRBV7-6 and TRBJ2-3; the D call may be TRBD1 or TRBD2 (5 bases each). The CDR3 consists of 14 residues. Trimming pared 5 bases from V and 3 bases from J, leaving 12 bases between. Germline V gene sequence: CDR1 SGHVS, CDR2 FNYEAQ.

The DNA for the CDR3 is TGTGCCAGCAGCTTGTATGCCCCCGGGGATGAGCAGTTCTTC. Protein product: CASSLYAPGDEQFF. This chain uses TRBV5-4 with TRBJ2-1, with D possibly matching TRBD2 (5 bases). This CDR3 contains 14 residues. Germline CDR1 and CDR2: SGHNT and YYREEE (reference sequence). Trimming shortened V by 1 base and J by 8 bases, and 13 bases separated the two germline ends.

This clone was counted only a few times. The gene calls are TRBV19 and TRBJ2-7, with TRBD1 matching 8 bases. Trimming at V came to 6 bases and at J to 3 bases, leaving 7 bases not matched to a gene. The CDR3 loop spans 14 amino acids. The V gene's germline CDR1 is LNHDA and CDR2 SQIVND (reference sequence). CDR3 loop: CASRPGQDFYEQYF. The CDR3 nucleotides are TGTGCCAGTAGGCCGGGACAGGACTTCTACGAGCAGTACTTC.

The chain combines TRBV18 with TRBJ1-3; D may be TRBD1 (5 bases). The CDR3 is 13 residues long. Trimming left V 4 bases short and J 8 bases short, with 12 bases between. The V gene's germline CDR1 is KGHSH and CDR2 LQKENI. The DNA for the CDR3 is TGTGCCAGCTCACTGGAGCTGGGGGACACCATATATTTT. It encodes CASSLELGDTIYF.

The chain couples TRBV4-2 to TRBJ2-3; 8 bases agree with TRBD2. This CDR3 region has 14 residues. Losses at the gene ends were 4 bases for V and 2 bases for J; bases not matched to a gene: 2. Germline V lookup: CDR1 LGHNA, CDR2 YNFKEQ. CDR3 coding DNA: TGTGCCAGCAGCCCGACTAGCGCCACAGATACGCAGTATTTT. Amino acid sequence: CASSPTSATDTQYF.

CDR3 in amino acids: CASSLGGQLASPYNEQFF. As DNA, the CDR3 is TGTGCCAGCAGCTTAGGGGGTCAACTAGCTTCGCCTTACAATGAGCAGTTCTTC. V is TRBV7-8 and J is TRBJ2-1; D might be TRBD2 (6 bases). Looked up from germline, CDR1 is SGHVS and CDR2 is FQNEAQ. Trimming removed 1 base from V and 4 bases from J, with 20 bases in between. The CDR3 covers 18 residues.

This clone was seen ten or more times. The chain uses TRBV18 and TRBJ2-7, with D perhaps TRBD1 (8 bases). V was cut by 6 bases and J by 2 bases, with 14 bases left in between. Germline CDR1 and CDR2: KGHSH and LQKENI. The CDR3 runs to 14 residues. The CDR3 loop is CASSTGGVPYEQYF. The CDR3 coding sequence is TGTGCCAGCTCTACAGGGGGGGTACCCTACGAGCAGTACTTC. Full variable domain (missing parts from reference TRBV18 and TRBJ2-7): NAGVMQNPRHLVRRRGQEARLRCSPMKGHSHVYWYRQLPEEGLKFMVYLQKENIIDESGMPKERFSAEFPKEGPSILRIQQVVRGDSAAYFCASSTGGVPYEQYFGPGTRLTVT.

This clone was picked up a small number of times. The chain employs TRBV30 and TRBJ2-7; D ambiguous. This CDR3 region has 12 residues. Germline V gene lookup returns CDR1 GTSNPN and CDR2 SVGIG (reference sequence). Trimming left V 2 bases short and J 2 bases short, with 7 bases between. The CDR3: CAWSQYPYEQYF. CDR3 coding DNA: TGTGCCTGGAGTCAATACCCCTACGAGCAGTACTTC.

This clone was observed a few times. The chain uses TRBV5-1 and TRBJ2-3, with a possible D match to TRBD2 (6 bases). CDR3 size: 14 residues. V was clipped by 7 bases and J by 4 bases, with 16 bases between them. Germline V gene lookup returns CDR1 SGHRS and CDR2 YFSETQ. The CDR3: CASGRRERADTQYF. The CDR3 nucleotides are TGCGCCAGCGGGCGGAGGGAGAGGGCAGATACGCAGTATTTT.

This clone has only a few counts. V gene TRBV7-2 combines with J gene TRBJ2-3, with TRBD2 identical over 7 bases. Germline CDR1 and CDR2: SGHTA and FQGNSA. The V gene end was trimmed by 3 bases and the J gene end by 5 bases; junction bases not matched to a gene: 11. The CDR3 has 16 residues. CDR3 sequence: CASSLFQAGAKDTQYF. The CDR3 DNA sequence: TGTGCCAGCAGCTTGTTCCAGGCGGGAGCTAAAGATACGCAGTATTTT.

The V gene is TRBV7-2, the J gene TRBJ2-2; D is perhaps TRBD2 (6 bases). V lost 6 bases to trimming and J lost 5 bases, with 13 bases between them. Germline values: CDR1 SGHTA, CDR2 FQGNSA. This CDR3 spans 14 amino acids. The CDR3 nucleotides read TGTGCCAGCAGAATAACCCGGGAGACCGGGGAGCTGTTTTTT. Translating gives CASRITRETGELFF.

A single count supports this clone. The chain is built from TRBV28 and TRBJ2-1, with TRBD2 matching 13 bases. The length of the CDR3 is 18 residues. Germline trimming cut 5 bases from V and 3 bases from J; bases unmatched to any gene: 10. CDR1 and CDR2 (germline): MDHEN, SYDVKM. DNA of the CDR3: TGTGCCAGCAGTCCACGGACTAGCGGGAGTACGTACTACAATGAGCAGTTCTTC. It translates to CASSPRTSGSTYYNEQFF. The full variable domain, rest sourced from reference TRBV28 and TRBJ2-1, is DVKVTQSSRYLVKRTGEKVFLECVQDMDHENMFWYRQDPGLGLRLIYFSYDVKMKEKGDIPEGYSVSREKKERFSLILESASTNQTSMYLCASSPRTSGSTYYNEQFFGPGTRLTVL.

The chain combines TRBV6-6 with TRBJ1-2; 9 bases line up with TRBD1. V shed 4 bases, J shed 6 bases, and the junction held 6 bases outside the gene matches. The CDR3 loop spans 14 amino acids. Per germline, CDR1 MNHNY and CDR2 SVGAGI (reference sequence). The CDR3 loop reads CASSLIGTGNGYTF. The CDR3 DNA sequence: TGTGCCAGCAGTTTAATAGGGACAGGGAATGGCTACACCTTC.

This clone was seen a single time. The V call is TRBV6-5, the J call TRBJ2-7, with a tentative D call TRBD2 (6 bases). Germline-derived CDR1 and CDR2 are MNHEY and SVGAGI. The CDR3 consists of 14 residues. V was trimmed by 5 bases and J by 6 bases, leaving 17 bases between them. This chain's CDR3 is CASSKTSPSVEQYF. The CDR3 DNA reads TGTGCCAGCAGTAAAACTAGCCCGTCAGTCGAGCAGTACTTC.

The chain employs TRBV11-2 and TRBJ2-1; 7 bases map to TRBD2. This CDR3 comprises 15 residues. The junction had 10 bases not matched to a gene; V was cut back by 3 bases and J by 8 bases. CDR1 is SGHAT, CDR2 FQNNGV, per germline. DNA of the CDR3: TGTGCCAGCAGCTTGGCGTGGGACTATTGGTATGAGCAGTTCTTC. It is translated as CASSLAWDYWYEQFF.

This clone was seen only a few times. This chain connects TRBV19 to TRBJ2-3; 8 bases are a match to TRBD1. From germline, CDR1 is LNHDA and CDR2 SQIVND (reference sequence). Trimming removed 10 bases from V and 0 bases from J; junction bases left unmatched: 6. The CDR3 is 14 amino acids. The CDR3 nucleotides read TGTGCCACCGGACAGGGACCTAGCACAGATACGCAGTATTTT. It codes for CATGQGPSTDTQYF.

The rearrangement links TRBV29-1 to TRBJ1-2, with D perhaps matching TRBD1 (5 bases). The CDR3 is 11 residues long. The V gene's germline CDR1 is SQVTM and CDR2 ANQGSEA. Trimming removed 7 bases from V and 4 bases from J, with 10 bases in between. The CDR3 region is CSAGGSYGYTF. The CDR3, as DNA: TGCAGCGCTGGGGGGTCCTATGGCTACACCTTC.